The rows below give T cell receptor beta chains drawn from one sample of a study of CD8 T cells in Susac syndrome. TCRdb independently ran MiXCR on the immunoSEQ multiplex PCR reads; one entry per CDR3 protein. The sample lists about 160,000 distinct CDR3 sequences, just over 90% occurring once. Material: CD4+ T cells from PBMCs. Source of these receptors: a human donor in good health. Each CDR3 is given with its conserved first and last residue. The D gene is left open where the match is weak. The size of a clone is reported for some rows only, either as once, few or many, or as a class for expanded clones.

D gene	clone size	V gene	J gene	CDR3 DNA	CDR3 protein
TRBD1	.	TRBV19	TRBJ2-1	TGTGCCAGTAGTATAGGGGGCGGACAGGGAATAAGGAATGAGCAGTTCTTC	CASSIGGGQGIRNEQFF
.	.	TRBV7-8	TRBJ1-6	TGTGCCAGCAGAAGTCATTCACCCCTCCACTTT	CASRSHSPLHF
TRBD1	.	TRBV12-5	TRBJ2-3	TGTGCTAGTGGTGTGGGACAGCTAAGCACAGATACGCAGTATTTT	CASGVGQLSTDTQYF
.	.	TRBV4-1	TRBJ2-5	TGCGCCAGCAGCCAAGAACGGGGGACACGGCGTAACTTC	CASSQERGTRRNF
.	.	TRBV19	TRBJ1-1	TGTGCCAGTAGTTCCGGGTACACTGAAGCTTTCTTT	CASSSGYTEAFF
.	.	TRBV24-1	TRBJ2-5	TGTGCCACCAGTGATGGGGCCCAAGAGACCCAGTACTTC	CATSDGAQETQYF
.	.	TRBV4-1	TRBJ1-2	TGCGCCAGCAGCCAGGGAGTACAGGGCCGACGCTATGGCTACACCTTC	CASSQGVQGRRYGYTF
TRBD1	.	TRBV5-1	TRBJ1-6	TGCGCCAGCAGCTCGGACAGGGGATGGAATTCACCCCTCCACTTT	CASSSDRGWNSPLHF
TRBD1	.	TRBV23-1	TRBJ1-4	TGCGCCAGCAATCCGACGGGGACAGCTCTAATGAAAAAACTGTTTTTT	CASNPTGTALMKKLFF
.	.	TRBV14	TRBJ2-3	TGTGCCAGCAGCCAAGAAGAATGGGGAGATACGCAGTATTTT	CASSQEEWGDTQYF
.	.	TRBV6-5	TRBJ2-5	TGTGCCAGCAGCGACCGGACCCCCGGTCAGACCCAGTACTTC	CASSDRTPGQTQYF
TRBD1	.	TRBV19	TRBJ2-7	TGTGCCAGTAGCATACCGGGACAGAGAACCTACGAGCAGTACTTC	CASSIPGQRTYEQYF
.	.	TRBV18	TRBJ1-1	TGTGCCAGCTCATCGACAGGGAACACTGAAGCTTTCTTT	CASSSTGNTEAFF
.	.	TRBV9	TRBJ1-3	TGTACCAGCAGCGTAGAGGGAAACACCATATATTTT	CTSSVEGNTIYF
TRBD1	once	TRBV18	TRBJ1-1	TGTGCCAGCTCCCCCGGGACAGGGGTTTTCGGCACTGAAGCTTTCTTT	CASSPGTGVFGTEAFF